This T cell receptor (beta chain) appears in the sequencing data of a study of T cell responses to AZD1222 COVID-19 vaccine. Study-wide results and caveats: None of the repertoires were sampled until the peak T cell response had passed. Reports say nearly half of spike-specific TCRs go after unmutated variant regions. The sample set comprised mostly white British donors with more females, and clonal diversity was possibly underestimated.

Assay used: immunoSEQ multiplex PCR; TCRdb lists only in-frame clones, some missing. Of around 77,000 clones listed, around 86% were seen once; the top ten hold approximately 25%. Points on this clone: Its antigen is not identified.

The CDR3 extends over 12 amino acids. The V end was cut by 2 bases, the J end by 9 bases, with 11 bases between. CDR1 is GTSNPN, CDR2 SVGIG, per germline (reference sequence). The chain carries TRBV30 and TRBJ1-5; D is uncertain. The sequence derives from an adult in good health. The sample in question was peripheral blood, obtained on day 0 of AZD1222 vaccination. CDR3 bases: TGTGCCTGGAGTCGTGGTAATGGGCCCCAGCATTTT. The encoded protein is CAWSRGNGPQHF.